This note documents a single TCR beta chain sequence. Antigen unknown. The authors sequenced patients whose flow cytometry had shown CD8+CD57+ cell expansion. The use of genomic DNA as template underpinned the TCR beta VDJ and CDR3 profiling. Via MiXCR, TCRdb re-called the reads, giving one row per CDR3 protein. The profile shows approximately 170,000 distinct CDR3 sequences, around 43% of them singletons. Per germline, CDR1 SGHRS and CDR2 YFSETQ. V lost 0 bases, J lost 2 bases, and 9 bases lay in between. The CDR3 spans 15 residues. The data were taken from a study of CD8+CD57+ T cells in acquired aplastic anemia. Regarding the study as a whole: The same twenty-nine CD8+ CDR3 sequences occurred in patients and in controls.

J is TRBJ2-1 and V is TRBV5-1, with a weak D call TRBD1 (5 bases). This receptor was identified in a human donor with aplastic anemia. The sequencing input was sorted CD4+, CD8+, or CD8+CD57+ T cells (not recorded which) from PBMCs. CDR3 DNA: TGCGCCAGCAGCTTGGGAGGCAGGGCCTACAATGAGCAGTTCTTC. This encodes CASSLGGRAYNEQFF.